This T cell receptor beta chain is drawn from a study of T cells in Graves' hyperthyroidism and ophthalmopathy. Overall study findings and caveats: Blood also contained most expanded thyroid clonotypes above 0.001.

A remark on this clonotype: The antigen is not known.

TCR beta CDR3 region amplification was performed from RNA transcripts. Carried out on the TCR CDR3, a first-round RT-PCR used the HTBI primer set. MiXCR was run by TCRdb on the multiplex PCR reads, yielding one entry per CDR3 protein. The sample carries around 520,000 distinct CDR3 sequences, roughly a quarter recorded once. The CDR3 has 10 amino acids. Per germline, CDR1 SQVTM and CDR2 ANQGSEA. V was pared by 5 bases and J by 0 bases, with 1 base between. The specimen was blood. The TCR originated in a woman in her twenties or thirties with Graves' ophthalmopathy. This chain connects TRBV29-1 to TRBJ2-5; no definite D call. The CDR3 spells CSVHQETQYF. The CDR3 region has the DNA TGCAGCGTTCACCAAGAGACCCAGTACTTC.